The present entry profiles one TCR beta chain with its context. This sample is drawn from a study of blood T cell repertoires in COVID-19. Libraries were prepared by immunoSEQ multiplex PCR; TCRdb keeps only in-frame clonotypes and omits some of them. The sample lists roughly 150,000 clones; approximately 80% were seen once. The CDR3 contains 14 residues. Germline V gives CDR1 WSHSY, CDR2 SAAADI. The junction had 4 bases not matched to a gene; V was cut back by 5 bases and J by 4 bases. The chain uses TRBV10-2 and TRBJ2-5, with TRBD1 matching 10 bases. This TCR came from a woman between 45 and 65 years old in a cohort sampled during active or convalescent COVID-19. Sequenced: peripheral blood. The CDR3 DNA reads as TGCGCCAGCAGTTCGGACAGGGGGAGAGAGACCCAGTACTTC. It translates to CASSSDRGRETQYF.